Sequencing of this TCR beta chain was carried out in a study of blood T cell repertoires in COVID-19. The wider study: Both acute and convalescent COVID-19 samples were obtained from the United States, Italy and Spain. From T cells, B-cell-depleted T cells, or PBMCs came the material, which was cDNA or gDNA.

Authors' processing steps: How many nucleated cells were present was estimated from reference gene primer amplification. Sequencing was performed with immunoSEQ multiplex PCR; in TCRdb, only in-frame clones are kept and a portion is missing. D and trimming come from the DNA, and the V and J calls and clone size come from that table. The repertoire holds over 600,000 clones, with about 87% as singletons. Deletions cut 4 bases from V and 0 bases from J, with 13 bases between. The germline V gene has CDR1 PRHDT and CDR2 FYEKMQ (reference sequence). CDR3 size: 16 residues. The chain is built from TRBV13 and TRBJ2-4; tentative D call: TRBD2 (7 bases). The sequenced sample was peripheral blood. The TCR was taken from a young woman with acute or convalescent COVID-19. The CDR3 nucleotides are TGTGCCAGCAGCTCCCTGGGGGGGCCAGCCAAAAACATTCAGTACTTC. Translation: CASSSLGGPAKNIQYF.